The clone carrying this T cell receptor (beta chain) is termed medium-sized. V was cut by 0 bases and J by 4 bases, with 12 bases left in between. Germline lookup yields CDR1 SGHTA and CDR2 FQGTGA. The CDR3 covers 15 residues. The sample comes from a study of blood T cell repertoires in COVID-19. Only in-frame clones appear in the TCRdb table, and some are missing; sequencing was by immunoSEQ multiplex PCR. The sample shows more than 150,000 clones, around 80% of them seen only once. The receptor's source is a man between 25 and 39 years old with active or convalescent COVID-19. Sequenced sample: peripheral blood. This chain links TRBV7-3 with TRBJ2-5, with D possibly TRBD2 on 6 matching bases. For the CDR3, the DNA is TGTGCCAGCAGCTTAACGTCACTAGCTGTAGAGACCCAGTACTTC. Translating it yields CASSLTSLAVETQYF.